This is a list of T cell receptor beta chains from one sample in a study of cytomegalovirus exposure and HLA in healthy donors. Using immunoSEQ multiplex PCR, the repertoire was profiled, and TCRdb retains in-frame clones only, with some absent. The table has 82,000 or so clones, over 85% seen once. The sequenced sample consisted of PBMCs. The receptor set was obtained from a woman aged 18 to 35 in good health and CMV-seronegative. CDR3s include the opening cysteine and the closing phenylalanine or tryptophan. Fields, in order: clone size, D gene, J gene, V gene, CDR3 protein, CDR3 DNA. A D gene is named only where the DNA matches it firmly. Not every row has a clone size; where given, it reads once, few, many or a size class.

clone_size: .; d_call: TRBD2; j_call: TRBJ2-2; v_call: TRBV7-2; cdr3_aa: CASRGTTYTGELFF; cdr3_nt: TGTGCCAGCAGAGGGACTACCTACACCGGGGAGCTGTTTTTT
clone_size: .; d_call: TRBD2; j_call: TRBJ2-5; v_call: TRBV6-5; cdr3_aa: CASSYSGRGKTQYF; cdr3_nt: TGTGCCAGCAGTTACAGCGGGAGGGGCAAGACCCAGTACTTC
clone_size: .; d_call: .; j_call: TRBJ2-2; v_call: TRBV5-4; cdr3_aa: CASSPGGNTGELFF; cdr3_nt: TGTGCCAGCAGCCCCGGGGGTAACACCGGGGAGCTGTTTTTT
clone_size: .; d_call: .; j_call: TRBJ1-6; v_call: TRBV13; cdr3_aa: CASSVRETALHNSPLHF; cdr3_nt: TGTGCCAGCAGCGTCCGAGAGACAGCACTACATAATTCACCCCTCCACTTT
clone_size: .; d_call: TRBD1; j_call: TRBJ2-3; v_call: TRBV10-3; cdr3_aa: CAIRSDREPADTQYF; cdr3_nt: TGTGCCATCAGAAGCGACAGGGAGCCTGCAGATACGCAGTATTTT
clone_size: .; d_call: TRBD2; j_call: TRBJ2-3; v_call: TRBV7-2; cdr3_aa: CASSSQRGGTDTQYF; cdr3_nt: TGTGCCAGCAGCTCCCAGCGGGGAGGCACAGATACGCAGTATTTT
clone_size: .; d_call: .; j_call: TRBJ2-7; v_call: TRBV7-9; cdr3_aa: CASSLAALGSTSSYEQYF; cdr3_nt: TGTGCCAGCAGCTTAGCTGCCCTGGGCAGCACTAGCTCCTACGAGCAGTACTTC
clone_size: once; d_call: TRBD2; j_call: TRBJ2-3; v_call: TRBV15; cdr3_aa: CATSRAPVAGGSDTQYF; cdr3_nt: TGTGCCACCAGCAGAGCCCCCGTGGCGGGGGGTTCAGATACGCAGTATTTT
clone_size: .; d_call: TRBD2; j_call: TRBJ2-7; v_call: TRBV5-4; cdr3_aa: CASRAGTSASYEQYF; cdr3_nt: TGTGCCAGCAGAGCCGGGACTAGCGCGTCCTACGAGCAGTACTTC
clone_size: .; d_call: TRBD1; j_call: TRBJ1-2; v_call: TRBV18; cdr3_aa: CASSSDRVGGYTF; cdr3_nt: TGTGCCAGCTCGAGTGACAGGGTTGGGGGCTACACCTTC
clone_size: .; d_call: TRBD1; j_call: TRBJ2-7; v_call: TRBV7-9; cdr3_aa: CASSFLSLGTGTYEQYF; cdr3_nt: TGTGCCAGCAGCTTTCTATCGCTCGGGACAGGGACCTACGAGCAGTACTTC
clone_size: .; d_call: TRBD2; j_call: TRBJ2-1; v_call: TRBV5-4; cdr3_aa: CASSLGSGVYNEQFF; cdr3_nt: TGTGCCAGCAGCTTGGGTAGCGGGGTCTACAATGAGCAGTTCTTC
clone_size: .; d_call: TRBD1; j_call: TRBJ1-1; v_call: TRBV7-2; cdr3_aa: CASSLSALGTGNTEAFF; cdr3_nt: TGTGCCAGCAGCTTAAGCGCCCTCGGGACAGGGAACACTGAAGCTTTCTTT
clone_size: .; d_call: TRBD2; j_call: TRBJ2-7; v_call: TRBV7-2; cdr3_aa: CASSLRGGPYEQYF; cdr3_nt: TGTGCCAGCAGCTTACGCGGGGGGCCGTACGAGCAGTACTTC
clone_size: .; d_call: TRBD2; j_call: TRBJ2-2; v_call: TRBV9; cdr3_aa: CASNPNPSGRTNTGELFF; cdr3_nt: TGTGCCAGCAACCCAAACCCTAGCGGGAGGACGAACACCGGGGAGCTGTTTTTT
clone_size: .; d_call: .; j_call: TRBJ2-2; v_call: TRBV9; cdr3_aa: CASSTGTGELFF; cdr3_nt: TGTGCCAGCAGCACCGGCACCGGGGAGCTGTTTTTT
clone_size: .; d_call: TRBD1; j_call: TRBJ1-2; v_call: TRBV7-9; cdr3_aa: CASSFTGGEGYTF; cdr3_nt: TGTGCCAGCAGCTTCACAGGGGGGGAAGGCTACACCTTC
clone_size: .; d_call: .; j_call: TRBJ2-2; v_call: TRBV10-3; cdr3_aa: CAISAPGELFF; cdr3_nt: TGTGCCATCAGTGCCCCGGGGGAGCTGTTTTTT
clone_size: once; d_call: .; j_call: TRBJ2-7; v_call: TRBV30; cdr3_aa: CAWSSGASEQYF; cdr3_nt: TGTGCCTGGAGTTCTGGGGCCTCCGAGCAGTACTTC
clone_size: .; d_call: TRBD2; j_call: TRBJ2-3; v_call: TRBV15; cdr3_aa: CATSRDGLAGGDTQYF; cdr3_nt: TGTGCCACCAGCAGAGATGGGCTAGCGGGAGGAGATACGCAGTATTTT
clone_size: .; d_call: TRBD1; j_call: TRBJ2-7; v_call: TRBV6-1; cdr3_aa: CASRGQGGYEQYF; cdr3_nt: TGTGCCAGCAGGGGACAGGGGGGATACGAGCAGTACTTC
clone_size: .; d_call: TRBD1; j_call: TRBJ1-3; v_call: TRBV28; cdr3_aa: CASSRYGDRPSSGNTIYF; cdr3_nt: TGTGCCAGCAGTCGGTATGGGGACAGGCCCAGCTCTGGAAACACCATATATTTT
clone_size: .; d_call: .; j_call: TRBJ2-4; v_call: TRBV7-2; cdr3_aa: CASSSARGQPPDF; cdr3_nt: TGTGCCAGCAGCAGCGCCCGCGGACAGCCTCCTGACTTC
clone_size: .; d_call: TRBD1; j_call: TRBJ1-4; v_call: TRBV15; cdr3_aa: CATRPRDRESEKLFF; cdr3_nt: TGTGCCACCCGTCCTAGGGACAGGGAGAGTGAAAAACTGTTTTTT
clone_size: once; d_call: TRBD1; j_call: TRBJ1-5; v_call: TRBV9; cdr3_aa: CASSVVRRTGTSSNQPQHF; cdr3_nt: TGTGCCAGCAGCGTCGTACGTCGGACAGGGACCTCTAGCAATCAGCCCCAGCATTTT
clone_size: .; d_call: .; j_call: TRBJ2-1; v_call: TRBV7-9; cdr3_aa: CASSLGTNNEQFF; cdr3_nt: TGTGCCAGCAGCTTAGGTACAAACAATGAGCAGTTCTTC
clone_size: .; d_call: .; j_call: TRBJ1-5; v_call: TRBV6-1; cdr3_aa: CASSGAGSYSNQPQHF; cdr3_nt: TGTGCCAGCAGTGGCGCAGGCTCTTATAGCAATCAGCCCCAGCATTTT
clone_size: .; d_call: .; j_call: TRBJ1-2; v_call: TRBV10-3; cdr3_aa: CAISESSQGRNYGYTF; cdr3_nt: TGTGCCATCAGTGAGTCGTCTCAGGGGAGAAACTATGGCTACACCTTC
clone_size: .; d_call: TRBD1; j_call: TRBJ2-4; v_call: TRBV28; cdr3_aa: CASSLYQGARNIQYF; cdr3_nt: TGTGCCAGCAGTTTATACCAGGGGGCGCGGAACATTCAGTACTTC
clone_size: .; d_call: TRBD1; j_call: TRBJ2-3; v_call: TRBV28; cdr3_aa: CASSLPPTGAITDTQYF; cdr3_nt: TGTGCCAGCAGTTTACCACCGACAGGGGCCATCACAGATACGCAGTATTTT
clone_size: .; d_call: .; j_call: TRBJ1-1; v_call: TRBV6-1; cdr3_aa: CASSARLQGGNTEAFF; cdr3_nt: TGTGCCAGCAGTGCCCGCCTACAGGGTGGGAACACTGAAGCTTTCTTT
clone_size: once; d_call: .; j_call: TRBJ2-5; v_call: TRBV7-2; cdr3_aa: CASSPQRGRGETQYF; cdr3_nt: TGTGCCAGCAGCCCCCAACGAGGCAGGGGTGAGACCCAGTACTTC
clone_size: .; d_call: TRBD2; j_call: TRBJ2-7; v_call: TRBV13; cdr3_aa: CASSFPTSGSSYEQYF; cdr3_nt: TGTGCCAGCAGCTTCCCGACTAGCGGGAGTTCCTACGAGCAGTACTTC
clone_size: .; d_call: TRBD1; j_call: TRBJ1-4; v_call: TRBV19; cdr3_aa: CASSLMGTANEKLFF; cdr3_nt: TGTGCCAGTAGCCTCATGGGGACAGCTAATGAAAAACTGTTTTTT
clone_size: .; d_call: TRBD2; j_call: TRBJ2-1; v_call: TRBV6-5; cdr3_aa: CASSSPSGRYEQFF; cdr3_nt: TGTGCCAGCAGTTCCCCTAGCGGGCGTTATGAGCAGTTCTTC
clone_size: .; d_call: TRBD2; j_call: TRBJ2-3; v_call: TRBV4-3; cdr3_aa: CASSQGLAGGGDTQYF; cdr3_nt: TGCGCCAGCAGCCAAGGACTAGCGGGGGGGGGAGATACGCAGTATTTT
clone_size: few; d_call: .; j_call: TRBJ1-5; v_call: TRBV28; cdr3_aa: CASSLADPTWHYSNQPQHF; cdr3_nt: TGTGCCAGCAGTTTAGCCGATCCAACGTGGCACTATAGCAATCAGCCCCAGCATTTT
clone_size: .; d_call: TRBD2; j_call: TRBJ2-1; v_call: TRBV7-9; cdr3_aa: CASSLVAGPHNEQFF; cdr3_nt: TGTGCCAGCAGCTTAGTAGCGGGCCCCCACAATGAGCAGTTCTTC
clone_size: .; d_call: .; j_call: TRBJ1-3; v_call: TRBV19; cdr3_aa: CASSPLGMSGNTIYF; cdr3_nt: TGTGCCAGTAGTCCACTCGGGATGTCTGGAAACACCATATATTTT
clone_size: .; d_call: TRBD2; j_call: TRBJ2-2; v_call: TRBV2; cdr3_aa: CASGSGGTNTGELFF; cdr3_nt: TGTGCCAGCGGCAGCGGGGGGACTAACACCGGGGAGCTGTTTTTT
clone_size: .; d_call: TRBD1; j_call: TRBJ1-2; v_call: TRBV28; cdr3_aa: CASSFTRGGLGGYTF; cdr3_nt: TGTGCCAGCAGTTTCACGCGAGGGGGCTTGGGTGGCTACACCTTC
clone_size: .; d_call: .; j_call: TRBJ2-3; v_call: TRBV11-2; cdr3_aa: CASSPGETQYF; cdr3_nt: TGTGCCAGCAGCCCCGGTGAGACGCAGTATTTT
clone_size: .; d_call: .; j_call: TRBJ1-1; v_call: TRBV7-2; cdr3_aa: CASSSGRGSTEAFF; cdr3_nt: TGTGCCAGCAGCTCGGGGAGGGGGAGCACTGAAGCTTTCTTT
clone_size: .; d_call: TRBD1; j_call: TRBJ1-1; v_call: TRBV5-6; cdr3_aa: CASSEPGQQNTEAFF; cdr3_nt: TGTGCCAGCAGCGAACCGGGACAGCAGAACACTGAAGCTTTCTTT
clone_size: .; d_call: .; j_call: TRBJ2-2; v_call: TRBV11-2; cdr3_aa: CASSARTKVDVAGELFF; cdr3_nt: TGTGCCAGCAGCGCCCGGACAAAAGTTGACGTGGCCGGGGAGCTGTTTTTT
clone_size: .; d_call: .; j_call: TRBJ2-6; v_call: TRBV19; cdr3_aa: CASTFGANVLTF; cdr3_nt: TGTGCCAGTACTTTTGGGGCCAACGTCCTGACTTTC
clone_size: .; d_call: .; j_call: TRBJ2-7; v_call: TRBV13; cdr3_aa: CASSSLAGDRWGGQYF; cdr3_nt: TGTGCCAGCAGCTCCCTCGCAGGGGACAGGTGGGGGGGGCAGTACTTC
clone_size: .; d_call: .; j_call: TRBJ1-3; v_call: TRBV29-1; cdr3_aa: CSVEAVRGNTIYF; cdr3_nt: TGCAGCGTTGAGGCAGTTCGAGGAAACACCATATATTTT
clone_size: .; d_call: .; j_call: TRBJ1-5; v_call: TRBV5-6; cdr3_aa: CASSLAGGGPQHF; cdr3_nt: TGTGCCAGCAGCTTGGCGGGGGGAGGGCCCCAGCATTTT
clone_size: .; d_call: .; j_call: TRBJ2-6; v_call: TRBV7-2; cdr3_aa: CASSLVETASGANVLTF; cdr3_nt: TGTGCCAGCAGCTTAGTAGAAACAGCCTCTGGGGCCAACGTCCTGACTTTC
clone_size: .; d_call: .; j_call: TRBJ1-1; v_call: TRBV28; cdr3_aa: CASSLSYWAFF; cdr3_nt: TGTGCCAGCAGTTTGAGTTATTGGGCTTTCTTT
clone_size: few; d_call: .; j_call: TRBJ1-3; v_call: TRBV10-3; cdr3_aa: CAISEKDRNGNTIYF; cdr3_nt: TGTGCCATCAGTGAGAAGGACAGAAATGGAAACACCATATATTTT
clone_size: .; d_call: TRBD1; j_call: TRBJ1-1; v_call: TRBV5-8; cdr3_aa: CASSSDRANTEAFF; cdr3_nt: TGTGCCAGCAGCTCGGACAGGGCCAACACTGAAGCTTTCTTT
clone_size: .; d_call: .; j_call: TRBJ1-1; v_call: TRBV5-4; cdr3_aa: CASSPNQGGWGNTEAFF; cdr3_nt: TGTGCCAGCAGTCCCAATCAGGGAGGTTGGGGAAACACTGAAGCTTTCTTT
clone_size: .; d_call: TRBD2; j_call: TRBJ2-7; v_call: TRBV4-1; cdr3_aa: CASSSQTSSYEQYF; cdr3_nt: TGCGCCAGCAGCTCCCAGACTAGCAGCTACGAGCAGTACTTC
clone_size: .; d_call: .; j_call: TRBJ2-6; v_call: TRBV7-9; cdr3_aa: CASSLVRTGGSPGANVLTF; cdr3_nt: TGTGCCAGCAGCTTAGTTCGTACGGGTGGGTCCCCTGGGGCCAACGTCCTGACTTTC
clone_size: .; d_call: .; j_call: TRBJ1-3; v_call: TRBV4-1; cdr3_aa: CASSPTEISGNTIYF; cdr3_nt: TGCGCCAGCAGCCCAACAGAAATCTCTGGAAACACCATATATTTT
clone_size: .; d_call: TRBD2; j_call: TRBJ2-1; v_call: TRBV7-2; cdr3_aa: CASSLKLAGVKYNEQFF; cdr3_nt: TGTGCCAGCAGCCTTAAACTAGCGGGAGTAAAGTACAATGAGCAGTTCTTC
clone_size: .; d_call: TRBD1; j_call: TRBJ2-7; v_call: TRBV28; cdr3_aa: CASSYGQAYEQYF; cdr3_nt: TGTGCCAGCAGTTATGGACAGGCCTACGAGCAGTACTTC